This entry features one TCR beta chain sequence. Its antigen is unknown. With 60 Vbeta and 13 Jbeta primers, the PCR was carried out. Profiled with immunoSEQ multiplex PCR; TCRdb holds only in-frame clones, not every one. The sample has about 100,000 clones; 82% are singletons. The sample is drawn from a study of cytomegalovirus exposure and HLA in healthy donors. Study results and caveats: Prediction of most subjects' HLA-A and HLA-B alleles by TCR beta sequences was reportedly accurate. Previous analysis showed most TCR beta V segments were productive about 87% or about 30% of the time. Rarity marked most TCR sequences, yet some public TCRs occurred in many donors.

V was clipped by 5 bases and J by 1 base; unmatched bases: 4. The V gene's germline CDR1 is SEHNR and CDR2 FQNEAQ (reference sequence). This CDR3 has 14 amino acids. The sample consisted of PBMCs. This receptor was identified in a young man in good health and CMV-seropositive. This chain joins TRBV7-9 and TRBJ1-1; 7 nucleotides match TRBD1. The CDR3 DNA follows: TGTGCCAGCAGCCGTAGACAGGGGAACACTGAAGCTTTCTTT. Translating it yields CASSRRQGNTEAFF.